This T cell receptor (beta chain) emerged from a study of T cell clonotyping in hematopoietic cell transplantation. Assay: immunoSEQ multiplex PCR; the TCRdb copy retains only in-frame clones and omits some. The sample records 6,000 or so clones, roughly 91% being singletons. As to this clone: Its specificity is unknown.

Study results and caveats: Broader posttransplant TCR repertoire diversity was predicted by graft donor and pretransplant recipient Inverse Simpson Index values. Pathologically expanded recipient clonotypes increased progressively from day 30 to day 180 as diversity fell.

Blood collection times were about day -28 and days 30, 100, 180 posttransplant. After removal of 5 bases from V and 4 bases from J, the junction contained 4 bases not matched to a gene. Germline assignment: CDR1 SGHVS and CDR2 FNYEAQ. CDR3 length: 15 residues. The V gene is TRBV7-6, the J gene TRBJ1-4, with 10 nucleotides matching TRBD1. The clonotype originates from a female patient aged 50-60 years who had an allogeneic stem cell transplant from a related donor, so the T cells may come from the graft donor. Some clones in this sample may be carry-over from other donors' samples. The source was peripheral blood mononuclear cells, collected 100 days after allogeneic stem cell transplant. The DNA of the CDR3 is TGTGCCAGCAGCCGGGACAGGGGTAGTAATGAAAAACTGTTTTTT. Its protein product is CASSRDRGSNEKLFF.